This TCR beta chain was retrieved from a study of cytomegalovirus exposure and HLA in healthy donors. Study-wide context: From donors who were HLA-typed, an early data release held around 80 million unique TCRs.

Donors consisted of healthy bone marrow donors. The PCR ran on 60 Vbeta and 13 Jbeta primers. Clones were sequenced by immunoSEQ multiplex PCR, and TCRdb holds only the in-frame ones, with some missing. The sample contains more than 95,000 clones, approximately 74% of which appear only once. V was pared by 2 bases and J by 6 bases, with 7 bases of the junction left unmatched. The CDR3 is 15 residues long. Germline values: CDR1 MGHDK, CDR2 SYGVNS. The chain uses TRBV25-1 and TRBJ2-5; 9 bases align to TRBD1. The sequenced material came from PBMCs. The TCR was taken from a female donor in good health and CMV-seropositive. DNA for the CDR3: TGTGCCAGCAGTGAAGAAGGGACAGGGAGAAAGACCCAGTACTTC. Protein: CASSEEGTGRKTQYF.